One sample yielded the 7 T cell receptor beta chains listed below, sequenced in a study of blood T cell repertoires in COVID-19. Repertoires were generated with immunoSEQ multiplex PCR, while TCRdb's copy carries only in-frame clones and drops some. In the table there are 130,000 to 150,000 clones, more than 75% of which are singletons. The material sequenced was PBMCs or T cells enriched from blood (not recorded which). The receptors were sampled from a woman aged 25 to 45 with acute COVID-19.

The CDR3 region is CASSPRQGLLGTEAFF. CDR3 sequence (DNA): TGTGCCAGCAGCCCTCGACAGGGGCTGTTGGGCACTGAAGCTTTCTTT. The V call is TRBV7-3, the J call TRBJ1-1, with 8 bases aligning to TRBD1. This CDR3 is 16 amino acids long. CDR1 and CDR2 from the germline V gene are SGHTA and FQGTGA. V dropped 5 bases and J dropped 4; count of bases not matched to a gene: 12.

Note on this clone: A junction end diverges from the germline sequence, so it may reflect a read error. This chain links TRBV30 with TRBJ2-7; D remains ambiguous. There are 12 residues in the CDR3. The V gene's germline CDR1 is GTSNPN and CDR2 SVGIG (reference sequence). The CDR3 protein is CAWSSISHEQYF. CDR3 nucleotide sequence: TGTGCCTGGAGTTCTATCTCCCACGAGCAGTACTTC.

The V and J genes are TRBV18 and TRBJ2-3; 14 nucleotides line up with TRBD2. From germline, CDR1 is KGHSH and CDR2 LQKENI. The V segment lost 6 bases and the J segment 4 bases; nucleotides outside the gene matches: 15. The CDR3 covers 19 residues. CDR3 nucleotide sequence: TGTGCCAGCTCCCCAACCGCAGGGACTAGCGGGAGCCAATCAGATACGCAGTATTTT. Translated, it gives CASSPTAGTSGSQSDTQYF.

The rearrangement links TRBV20-1 to TRBJ2-1; tentative D call: TRBD1 (6 bases). Trimming cost V 7 bases and J 5 bases, with 6 bases left between them. CDR1 is DFQATT, CDR2 SNEGSKA, per germline (reference sequence). The CDR3 is 10 residues long. The CDR3 sequence: CSGQDNEQFF. CDR3 sequence (DNA): TGCAGTGGACAGGACAATGAGCAGTTCTTC.

The chain carries TRBV18 and TRBJ2-2; 10 nucleotides match TRBD1. This CDR3 region has 15 residues. Germline CDR1 is KGHSH and CDR2 is LQKENI. The trim removed 2 bases at V and 3 bases at J, leaving 0 bases unmatched. In nucleotides, the CDR3 is TGTGCCAGCTCACCAGGGACAGGGGACACCGGGGAGCTGTTTTTT. Translating gives CASSPGTGDTGELFF.

This clone was counted a few times. This rearrangement joins TRBV11-2 to TRBJ1-2; 7 bases are shared with TRBD1. The CDR3 has 15 residues. CDR1 is SGHAT, CDR2 FQNNGV, per germline. The J segment lost 4 bases and the V segment lost 1 base, leaving 6 bases of the junction unmatched. The CDR3 sequence: CASSLVGTALYGYTF. CDR3 nucleotide sequence: TGTGCCAGCAGCTTAGTAGGGACAGCACTCTATGGCTACACCTTC.

This clone came up once. The gene calls are TRBV7-2 and TRBJ2-3, with D possibly being TRBD1 (6 bases). V was shortened by 4 bases and J by 0 bases, with 23 bases between the two germline ends. The length of the CDR3 is 19 residues. Germline CDR1 is SGHTA and CDR2 is FQGNSA. CDR3 bases: TGTGCCAGCAGCTACAGGGTAGTGGCCCAACGATCTAGCACAGATACGCAGTATTTT. This encodes CASSYRVVAQRSSTDTQYF.